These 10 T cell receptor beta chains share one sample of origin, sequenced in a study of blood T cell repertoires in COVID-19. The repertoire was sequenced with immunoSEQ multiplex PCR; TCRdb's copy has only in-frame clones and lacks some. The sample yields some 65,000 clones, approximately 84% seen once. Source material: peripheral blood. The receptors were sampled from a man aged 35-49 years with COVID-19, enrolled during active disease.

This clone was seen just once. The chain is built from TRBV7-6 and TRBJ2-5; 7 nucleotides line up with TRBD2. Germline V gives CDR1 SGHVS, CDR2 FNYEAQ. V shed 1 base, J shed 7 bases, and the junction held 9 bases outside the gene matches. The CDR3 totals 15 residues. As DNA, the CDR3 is TGTGCCAGCAGCTTAGGCGGACTAGGACTAGGGACCCAGTACTTC. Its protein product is CASSLGGLGLGTQYF.

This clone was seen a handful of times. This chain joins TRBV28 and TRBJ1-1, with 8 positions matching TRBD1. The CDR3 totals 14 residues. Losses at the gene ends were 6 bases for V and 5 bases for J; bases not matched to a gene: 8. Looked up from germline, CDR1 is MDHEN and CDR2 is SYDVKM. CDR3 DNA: TGTGCCAGCAGAACCAGACAGGGGAGGACTGAAGCTTTCTTT. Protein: CASRTRQGRTEAFF.

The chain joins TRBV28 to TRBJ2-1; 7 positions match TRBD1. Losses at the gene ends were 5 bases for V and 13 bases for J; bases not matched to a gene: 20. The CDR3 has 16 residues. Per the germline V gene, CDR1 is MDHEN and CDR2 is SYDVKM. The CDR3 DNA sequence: TGTGCCAGCAGTACCCTACAGGGGCCTGAGGTACCCGGTCAGTTCTTC. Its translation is CASSTLQGPEVPGQFF. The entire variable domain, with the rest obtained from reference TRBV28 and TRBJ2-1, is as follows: DVKVTQSSRYLVKRTGEKVFLECVQDMDHENMFWYRQDPGLGLRLIYFSYDVKMKEKGDIPEGYSVSREKKERFSLILESASTNQTSMYLCASSTLQGPEVPGQFFGPGTRLTVL.

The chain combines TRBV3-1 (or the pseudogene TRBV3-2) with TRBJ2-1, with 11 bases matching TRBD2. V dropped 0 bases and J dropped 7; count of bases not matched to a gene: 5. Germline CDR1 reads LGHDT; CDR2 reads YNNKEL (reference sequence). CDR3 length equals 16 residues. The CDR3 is CASSQDLAGGMNEQFF. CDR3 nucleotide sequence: TGTGCCAGCAGCCAAGATCTAGCGGGGGGCATGAATGAGCAGTTCTTC.

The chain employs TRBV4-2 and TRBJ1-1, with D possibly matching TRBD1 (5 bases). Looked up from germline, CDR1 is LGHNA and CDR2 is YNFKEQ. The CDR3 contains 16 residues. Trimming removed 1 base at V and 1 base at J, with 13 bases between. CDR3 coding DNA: TGTGCCAGCAGCCAAGTTGGGGCCGTATGGAACACTGAAGCTTTCTTT. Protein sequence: CASSQVGAVWNTEAFF.

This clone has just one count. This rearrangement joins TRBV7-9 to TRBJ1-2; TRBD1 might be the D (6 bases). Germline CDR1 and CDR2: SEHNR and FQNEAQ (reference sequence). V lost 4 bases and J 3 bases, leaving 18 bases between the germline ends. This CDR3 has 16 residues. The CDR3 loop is CASSSALGQSHYGYTF. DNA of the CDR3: TGTGCCAGCAGCTCGGCTCTTGGACAGAGTCACTATGGCTACACCTTC.

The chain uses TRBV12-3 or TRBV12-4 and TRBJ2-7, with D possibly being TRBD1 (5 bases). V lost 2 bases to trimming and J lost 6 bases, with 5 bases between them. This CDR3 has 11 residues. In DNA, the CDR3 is TGTGCCAGCAGTTTAAGGGGCGAGCAGTACTTC. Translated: CASSLRGEQYF.

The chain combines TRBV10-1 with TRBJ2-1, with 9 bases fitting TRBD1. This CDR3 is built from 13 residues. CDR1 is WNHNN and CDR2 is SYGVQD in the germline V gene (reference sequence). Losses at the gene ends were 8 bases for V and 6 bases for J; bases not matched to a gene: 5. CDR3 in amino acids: CASGGQGLNEQFF. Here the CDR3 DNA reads TGCGCCAGCGGTGGACAGGGGCTCAATGAGCAGTTCTTC.

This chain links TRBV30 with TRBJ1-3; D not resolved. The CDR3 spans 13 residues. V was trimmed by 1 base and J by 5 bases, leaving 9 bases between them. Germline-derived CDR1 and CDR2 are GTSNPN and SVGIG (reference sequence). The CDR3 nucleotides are TGTGCCTGGAGTGGGAGCGCTAGAAACACCATATATTTT. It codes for CAWSGSARNTIYF.

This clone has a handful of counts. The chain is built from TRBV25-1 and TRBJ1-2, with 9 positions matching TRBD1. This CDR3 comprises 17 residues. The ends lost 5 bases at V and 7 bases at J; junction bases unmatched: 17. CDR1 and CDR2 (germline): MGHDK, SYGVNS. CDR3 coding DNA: TGTGCCAGCAGTCTCCCTGCGGGACAGGGCCTACCCGGTGGCTACACCTTC. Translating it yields CASSLPAGQGLPGGYTF.